This T cell receptor beta chain emerged from a study of OX40 agonist ivuxolimab in advanced cancers. Findings of the study overall: At doses 0.1 to 3.0 mg/kg, CD4+ and CD8+ clones expanded. Clonal expansion among partial responders at 0.1-3.0 mg/kg ranked near the lowest.

The timepoints at which blood was sampled were baseline, cycle 4 day 1, and cycle 7 day 1. The data were produced by immunoSEQ multiplex PCR, yet TCRdb's version contains in-frame clones alone and is incomplete. The table records 12,000 to 15,000 clones, 80% of them present only once. CDR1 and CDR2 (germline): MDHEN, SYDVKM. Trimming pared 1 base from V and 4 bases from J, leaving 8 bases between. The length of the CDR3 is 13 residues. For this clone: Its antigen remains unknown.

This chain connects TRBV28 to TRBJ2-7; possible D gene TRBD2, 5 bases. Sequences were derived from CD4+ or CD8+ T cells sorted from blood, sampled in a trial of the OX40 agonist ivuxolimab. The TCR was taken from an adult with an advanced solid tumor such as melanoma, head and neck, liver or kidney cancer. The chain's CDR3 is CASSLSGGYEQYF. The CDR3 DNA reads as TGTGCCAGCAGTTTATCCGGCGGGTACGAGCAGTACTTC.